Listed below are T cell receptor beta chains from one sample, sequenced in a study of T cell responses to AZD1222 COVID-19 vaccine. The data were produced by immunoSEQ multiplex PCR, yet TCRdb's version contains in-frame clones alone and is incomplete. The sample records 150,000 to 200,000 clones, roughly nine tenths being singletons. The sequences come from peripheral blood, collected 28 days after the second AZD1222 dose. These TCRs come from an adult who received the AZD1222 COVID-19 vaccine. The CDR3 runs from the conserved cysteine through the conserved F or W. The D gene is left open where the match is weak. Clone size is not always given. Where it is, it says once, few, many or a class for expanded clones.

size: .; D: .; V: TRBV18; length: 14; J: TRBJ1-1; CDR3: CASSPGYQGPEAFF; DNA: TGTGCCAGCTCACCGGGCTATCAGGGGCCTGAAGCTTTCTTT
size: .; D: .; V: TRBV30; length: 15; J: TRBJ1-4; CDR3: CAWSVFPGVNEKLFF; DNA: TGTGCCTGGAGTGTATTCCCTGGGGTTAATGAAAAACTGTTTTTT
size: once; D: .; V: TRBV6-4; length: 15; J: TRBJ2-1; CDR3: CASSEAGGSYNEQFF; DNA: TGTGCCAGCAGTGAAGCGGGCGGCTCCTACAATGAGCAGTTCTTC
size: .; D: .; V: TRBV7-3; length: 13; J: TRBJ2-4; CDR3: CASSPSGDRNPLF; DNA: TGTGCCAGCAGCCCTTCCGGGGACCGCAACCCCCTCTTC
size: .; D: TRBD1; V: TRBV4-3; length: 16; J: TRBJ1-4; CDR3: CASSQGRDRGEEKLFF; DNA: TGCGCCAGCAGCCAAGGCCGGGACAGGGGAGAGGAAAAACTGTTTTTT
size: .; D: .; V: TRBV28; length: 12; J: TRBJ1-3; CDR3: CASHVSGNTIYF; DNA: TGTGCCAGCCACGTCTCTGGAAACACCATATATTTT
size: .; D: .; V: TRBV7-9; length: 14; J: TRBJ2-5; CDR3: CASSLVGSQETQYF; DNA: TGTGCCAGCAGCTTAGTGGGCAGTCAAGAGACCCAGTACTTC
size: .; D: .; V: TRBV3-1/TRBV3-2; length: 13; J: TRBJ1-1; CDR3: CASSQGSGRKAFF; DNA: TGTGCCAGCAGCCAAGGATCCGGGCGGAAGGCTTTCTTT
size: .; D: .; V: TRBV25-1; length: 14; J: TRBJ1-1; CDR3: CASSEYGPNTEAFF; DNA: TGTGCCAGCAGTGAATACGGGCCAAACACTGAAGCTTTCTTT
size: .; D: .; V: TRBV29-1; length: 12; J: TRBJ2-7; CDR3: CSVEGSRYEQYF; DNA: TGCAGCGTTGAGGGTTCGAGATACGAGCAGTACTTC
size: .; D: .; V: TRBV14; length: 15; J: TRBJ1-6; CDR3: CASSQDAVAYSPLHF; DNA: TGTGCCAGCAGCCAAGATGCGGTGGCCTATTCACCCCTCCACTTT
size: few; D: .; V: TRBV5-1; length: 15; J: TRBJ1-2; CDR3: CASSPDPGTNYGYTF; DNA: TGCGCCAGCAGCCCCGACCCCGGGACTAACTATGGCTACACCTTC
size: .; D: TRBD2; V: TRBV19; length: 13; J: TRBJ2-4; CDR3: CASRSGGGNIQYF; DNA: TGTGCCAGTCGCAGCGGGGGGGGAAACATTCAGTACTTC
size: .; D: TRBD1; V: TRBV20-1; length: 13; J: TRBJ2-7; CDR3: CSASDRDTYEQYF; DNA: TGCAGTGCTAGTGACAGGGACACCTACGAGCAGTACTTC
size: .; D: .; V: TRBV5-1; length: 13; J: TRBJ1-1; CDR3: CASKGGGSTEAFF; DNA: TGCGCCAGCAAAGGGGGAGGGAGCACTGAAGCTTTCTTT
size: .; D: .; V: TRBV25-1; length: 11; J: TRBJ1-2; CDR3: CASSLGYGYTF; DNA: TGTGCCAGCAGTTTGGGCTATGGCTACACCTTC
size: .; D: .; V: TRBV2; length: 13; J: TRBJ2-7; CDR3: CASSVSGPYEQYF; DNA: TGTGCCAGCAGTGTGTCAGGCCCCTACGAGCAGTACTTC
size: .; D: .; V: TRBV30; length: 10; J: TRBJ1-5; CDR3: CAWGEQPQHF; DNA: TGTGCCTGGGGGGAGCAGCCCCAGCATTTT
size: .; D: TRBD1; V: TRBV19; length: 14; J: TRBJ2-2; CDR3: CASSRTGETGELFF; DNA: TGTGCCAGTAGTCGGACAGGGGAAACCGGGGAGCTGTTTTTT
size: .; D: .; V: TRBV6-6; length: 13; J: TRBJ1-3; CDR3: CASTLDRSDTIYF; DNA: TGTGCCAGCACCCTCGACCGGAGTGACACCATATATTTT
size: .; D: TRBD2; V: TRBV27; length: 17; J: TRBJ2-7; CDR3: CASRPIGGGTWSYEQYF; DNA: TGTGCCAGCAGACCTATTGGGGGGGGTACATGGTCCTACGAGCAGTACTTC
size: .; D: .; V: TRBV6-2/TRBV6-3; length: 17; J: TRBJ1-1; CDR3: CASSYSRGRTANTEAFF; DNA: TGTGCCAGCAGTTACTCGAGAGGAAGGACAGCGAACACTGAAGCTTTCTTT
size: .; D: .; V: TRBV3-1/TRBV3-2; length: 15; J: TRBJ1-4; CDR3: CASSQSEASGEKLFF; DNA: TGTGCCAGCAGCCAATCTGAGGCATCGGGTGAAAAACTGTTTTTT
size: .; D: .; V: TRBV12-2; length: 19; J: TRBJ2-1; CDR3: CASRSTGKPMRFSYNEQFF; DNA: TGTGCAAGTCGCTCTACCGGGAAACCGATGCGATTTTCCTACAATGAGCAGTTCTTC
size: .; D: TRBD1; V: TRBV7-9; length: 13; J: TRBJ1-2; CDR3: CASSLLTGGQSTF; DNA: TGTGCCAGCAGCTTATTGACAGGGGGTCAGAGCACCTTC
size: once; D: TRBD1; V: TRBV5-8; length: 13; J: TRBJ1-1; CDR3: CASRTGHITEAFF; DNA: TGTGCCAGCCGGACAGGGCACATCACTGAAGCTTTCTTT
size: .; D: .; V: TRBV12-3/TRBV12-4; length: 12; J: TRBJ1-1; CDR3: CASSLGGAEAFF; DNA: TGTGCCAGCAGTTTGGGGGGGGCTGAAGCTTTCTTT